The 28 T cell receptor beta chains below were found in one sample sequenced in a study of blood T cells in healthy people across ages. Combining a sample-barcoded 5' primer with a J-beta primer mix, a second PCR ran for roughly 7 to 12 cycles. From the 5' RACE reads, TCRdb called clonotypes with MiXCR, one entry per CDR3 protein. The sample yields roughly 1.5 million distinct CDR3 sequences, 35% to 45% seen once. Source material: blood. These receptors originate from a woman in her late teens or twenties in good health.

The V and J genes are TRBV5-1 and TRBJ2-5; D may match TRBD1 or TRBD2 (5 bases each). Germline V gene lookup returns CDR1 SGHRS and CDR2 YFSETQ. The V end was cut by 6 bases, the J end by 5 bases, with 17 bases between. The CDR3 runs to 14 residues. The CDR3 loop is CASMEVGTVETQYF. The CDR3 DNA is TGCGCCAGCATGGAAGTAGGGACGGTGGAGACCCAGTACTTC.

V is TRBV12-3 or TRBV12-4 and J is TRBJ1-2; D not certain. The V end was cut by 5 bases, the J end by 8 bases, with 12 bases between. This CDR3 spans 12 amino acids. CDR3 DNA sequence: TGTGCCAGCAGTCTGATACTTCGGGGCTACACCTTC. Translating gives CASSLILRGYTF.

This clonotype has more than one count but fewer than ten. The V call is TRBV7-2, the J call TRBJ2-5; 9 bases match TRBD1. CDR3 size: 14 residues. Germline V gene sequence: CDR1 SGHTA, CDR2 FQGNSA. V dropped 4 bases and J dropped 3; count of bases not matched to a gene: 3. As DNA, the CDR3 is TGTGCCAGCAGCTCGGGACAGGGTAAAGAGACCCAGTACTTC. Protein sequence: CASSSGQGKETQYF.

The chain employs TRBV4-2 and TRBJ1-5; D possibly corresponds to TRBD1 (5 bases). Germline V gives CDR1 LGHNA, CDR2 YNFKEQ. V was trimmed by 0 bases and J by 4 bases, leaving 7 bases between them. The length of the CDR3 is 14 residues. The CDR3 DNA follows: TGTGCCAGCAGCCAAGACGGGGCTAATCAGCCCCAGCATTTT. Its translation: CASSQDGANQPQHF.

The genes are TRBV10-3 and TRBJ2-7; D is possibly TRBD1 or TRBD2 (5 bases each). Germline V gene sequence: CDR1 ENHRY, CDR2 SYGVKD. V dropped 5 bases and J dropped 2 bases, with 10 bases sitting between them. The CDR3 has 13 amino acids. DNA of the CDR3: TGTGCCATCAGTTGGGACGTAGCCTACGAGCAGTACTTC. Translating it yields CAISWDVAYEQYF.

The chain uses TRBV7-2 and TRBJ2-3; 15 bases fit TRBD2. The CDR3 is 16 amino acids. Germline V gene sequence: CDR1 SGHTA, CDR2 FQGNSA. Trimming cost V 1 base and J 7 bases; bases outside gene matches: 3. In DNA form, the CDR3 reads TGTGCCAGCAGCTTAGGGGGGACTAGCGGGGGGAATACGCAGTATTTT. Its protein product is CASSLGGTSGGNTQYF.

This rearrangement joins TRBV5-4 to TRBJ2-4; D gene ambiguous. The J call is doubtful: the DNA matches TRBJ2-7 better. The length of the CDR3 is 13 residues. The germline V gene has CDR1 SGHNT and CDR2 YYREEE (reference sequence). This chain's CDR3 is CASSLAQFNEQYF. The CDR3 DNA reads TGTGCCAGCAGCTTGGCCCAATTCAACGAGCAGTACTTC.

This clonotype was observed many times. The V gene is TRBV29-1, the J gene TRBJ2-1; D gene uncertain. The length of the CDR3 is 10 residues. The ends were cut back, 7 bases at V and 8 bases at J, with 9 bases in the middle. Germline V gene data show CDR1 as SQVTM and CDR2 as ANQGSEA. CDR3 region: CSARWDEQFF. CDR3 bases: TGCAGCGCCCGTTGGGATGAGCAGTTCTTC.

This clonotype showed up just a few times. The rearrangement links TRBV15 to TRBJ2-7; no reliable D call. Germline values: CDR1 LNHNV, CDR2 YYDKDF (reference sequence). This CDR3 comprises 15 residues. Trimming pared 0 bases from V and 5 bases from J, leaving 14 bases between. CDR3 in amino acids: CATSRDRYNDNEQYF. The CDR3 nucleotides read TGTGCCACCAGCAGAGATAGGTATAACGACAACGAGCAGTACTTC.

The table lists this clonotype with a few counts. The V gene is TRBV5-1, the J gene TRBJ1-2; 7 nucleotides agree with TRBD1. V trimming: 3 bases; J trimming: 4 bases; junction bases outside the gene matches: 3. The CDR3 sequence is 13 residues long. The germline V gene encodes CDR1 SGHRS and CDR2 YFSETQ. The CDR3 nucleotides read TGCGCCAGCAGCTGGGGACAGTCCTATGGCTACACCTTC. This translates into CASSWGQSYGYTF.

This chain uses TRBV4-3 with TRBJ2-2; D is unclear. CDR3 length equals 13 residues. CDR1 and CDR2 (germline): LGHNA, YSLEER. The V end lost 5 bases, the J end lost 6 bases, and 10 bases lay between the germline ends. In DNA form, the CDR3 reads TGCGCCAGCAGCTACCATGAGGCCGGGGAGCTGTTTTTT. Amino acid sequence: CASSYHEAGELFF.

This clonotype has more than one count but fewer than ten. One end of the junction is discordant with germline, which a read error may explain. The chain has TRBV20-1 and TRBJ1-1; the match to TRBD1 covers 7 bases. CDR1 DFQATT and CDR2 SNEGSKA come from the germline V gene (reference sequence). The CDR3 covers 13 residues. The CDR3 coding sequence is TGCGGTGCCGACAGGGCCATGAACACTGAAGCTTTCTTT. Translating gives CGADRAMNTEAFF.

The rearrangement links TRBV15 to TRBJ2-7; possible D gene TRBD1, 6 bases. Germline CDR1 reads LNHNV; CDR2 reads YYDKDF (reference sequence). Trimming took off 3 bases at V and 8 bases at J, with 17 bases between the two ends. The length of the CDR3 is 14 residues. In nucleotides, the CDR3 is TGTGCCACCAGCAGTAGTGCAGGGGACCTTAAGCAGTACTTC. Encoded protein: CATSSSAGDLKQYF.

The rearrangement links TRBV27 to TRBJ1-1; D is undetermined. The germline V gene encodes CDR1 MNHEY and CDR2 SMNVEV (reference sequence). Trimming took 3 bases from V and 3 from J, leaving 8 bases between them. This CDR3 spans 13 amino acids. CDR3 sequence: CASSLFRHTEAFF. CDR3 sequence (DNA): TGTGCCAGCAGTTTGTTCCGACACACTGAAGCTTTCTTT.

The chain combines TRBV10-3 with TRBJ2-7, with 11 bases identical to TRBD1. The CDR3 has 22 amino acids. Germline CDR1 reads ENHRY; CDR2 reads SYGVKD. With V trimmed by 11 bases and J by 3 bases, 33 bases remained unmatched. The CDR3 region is CAPLRTGGLSFVGSRSLYEQYF. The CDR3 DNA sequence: TGTGCCCCCCTCCGGACAGGGGGCTTATCATTCGTTGGGTCTCGTTCCCTCTACGAGCAGTACTTC.

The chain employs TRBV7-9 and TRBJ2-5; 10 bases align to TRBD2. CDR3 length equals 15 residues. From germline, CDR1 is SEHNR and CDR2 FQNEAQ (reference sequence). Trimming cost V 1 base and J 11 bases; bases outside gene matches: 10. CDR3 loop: CASSLEQRGGHEQYF. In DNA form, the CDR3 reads TGTGCCAGCAGCTTAGAACAGCGGGGGGGGCATGAGCAGTACTTC.

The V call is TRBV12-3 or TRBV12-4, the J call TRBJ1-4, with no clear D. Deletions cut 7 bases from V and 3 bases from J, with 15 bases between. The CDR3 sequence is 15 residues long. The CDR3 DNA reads TGTGCCAGCAAGTCGGTATGGGGTGCTAATGAAAAACTGTTTTTT. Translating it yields CASKSVWGANEKLFF.

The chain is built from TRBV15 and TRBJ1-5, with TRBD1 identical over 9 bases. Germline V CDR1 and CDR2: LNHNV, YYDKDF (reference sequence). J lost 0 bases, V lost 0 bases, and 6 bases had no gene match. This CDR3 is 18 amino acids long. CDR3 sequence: CATSRDLGQGFSNQPQHF. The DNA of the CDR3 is TGTGCCACCAGCAGAGATTTGGGACAGGGATTTAGCAATCAGCCCCAGCATTTT.

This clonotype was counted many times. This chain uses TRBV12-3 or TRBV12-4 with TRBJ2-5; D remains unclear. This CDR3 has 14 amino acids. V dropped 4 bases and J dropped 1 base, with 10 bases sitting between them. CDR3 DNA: TGTGCCAGCAGTTCGGTTATATTCCAAGAGACCCAGTACTTC. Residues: CASSSVIFQETQYF.

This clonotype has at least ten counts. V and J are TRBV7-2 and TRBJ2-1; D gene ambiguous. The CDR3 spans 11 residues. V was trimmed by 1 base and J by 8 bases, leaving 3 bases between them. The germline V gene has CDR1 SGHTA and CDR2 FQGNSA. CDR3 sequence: CASSLVYEQFF. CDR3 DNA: TGTGCCAGCAGCTTAGTCTATGAGCAGTTCTTC.

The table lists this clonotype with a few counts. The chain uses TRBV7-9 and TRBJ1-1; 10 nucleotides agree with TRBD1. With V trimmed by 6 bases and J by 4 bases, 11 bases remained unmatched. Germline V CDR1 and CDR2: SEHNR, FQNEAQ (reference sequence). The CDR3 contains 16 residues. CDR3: CASRPGQGWGRTEAFF. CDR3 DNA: TGTGCCAGCAGACCGGGACAGGGGTGGGGTCGCACTGAAGCTTTCTTT. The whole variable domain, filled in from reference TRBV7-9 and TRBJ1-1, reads DTGVSQNPRHKITKRGQNVTFRCDPISEHNRLYWYRQTLGQGPEFLTYFQNEAQLEKSRLLSDRFSAERPKGSFSTLEIQRTEQGDSAMYLCASRPGQGWGRTEAFFGQGTRLTVV.

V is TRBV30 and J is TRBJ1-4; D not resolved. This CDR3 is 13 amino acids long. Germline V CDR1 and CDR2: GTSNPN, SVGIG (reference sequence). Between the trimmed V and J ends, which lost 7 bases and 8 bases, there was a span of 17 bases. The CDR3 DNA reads TGTGCCTCAAACCGGGTCGCTGGGGAAAAACTGTTTTTT. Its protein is CASNRVAGEKLFF.

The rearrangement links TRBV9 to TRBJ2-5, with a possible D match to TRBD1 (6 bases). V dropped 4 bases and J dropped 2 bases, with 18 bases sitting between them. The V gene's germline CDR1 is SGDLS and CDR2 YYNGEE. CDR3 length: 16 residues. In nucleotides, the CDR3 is TGTGCCAGCAGCCCTAGACAGGACAATTTACAAGAGACCCAGTACTTC. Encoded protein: CASSPRQDNLQETQYF.

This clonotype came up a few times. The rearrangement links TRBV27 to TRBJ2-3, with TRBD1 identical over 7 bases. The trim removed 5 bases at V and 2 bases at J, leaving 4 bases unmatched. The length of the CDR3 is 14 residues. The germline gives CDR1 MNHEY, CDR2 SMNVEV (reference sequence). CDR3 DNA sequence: TGTGCCAGCAGTCACAGGGGTCTCACAGATACGCAGTATTTT. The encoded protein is CASSHRGLTDTQYF.

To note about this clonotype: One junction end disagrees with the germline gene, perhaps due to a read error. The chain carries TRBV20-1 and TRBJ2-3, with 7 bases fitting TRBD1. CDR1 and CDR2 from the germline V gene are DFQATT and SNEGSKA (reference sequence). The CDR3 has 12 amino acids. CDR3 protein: CSPGQSTETQYF. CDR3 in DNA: TGCAGCCCGGGACAGAGCACAGAGACGCAGTATTTT.

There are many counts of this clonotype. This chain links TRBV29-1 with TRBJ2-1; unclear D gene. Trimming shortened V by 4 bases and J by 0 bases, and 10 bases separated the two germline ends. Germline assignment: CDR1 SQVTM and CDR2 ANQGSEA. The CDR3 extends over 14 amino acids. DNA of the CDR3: TGCAGCGTTGTGGGCCGTCTCTCCTACAATGAGCAGTTCTTC. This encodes CSVVGRLSYNEQFF.

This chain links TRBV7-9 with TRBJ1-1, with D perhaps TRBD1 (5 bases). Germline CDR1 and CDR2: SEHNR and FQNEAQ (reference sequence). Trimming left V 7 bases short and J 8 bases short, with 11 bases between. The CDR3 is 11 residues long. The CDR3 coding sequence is TGTGCCAGCATCCGGGACCCCGAAGCTTTCTTT. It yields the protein CASIRDPEAFF. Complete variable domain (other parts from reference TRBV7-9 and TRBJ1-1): DTGVSQNPRHKITKRGQNVTFRCDPISEHNRLYWYRQTLGQGPEFLTYFQNEAQLEKSRLLSDRFSAERPKGSFSTLEIQRTEQGDSAMYLCASIRDPEAFFGQGTRLTVV.

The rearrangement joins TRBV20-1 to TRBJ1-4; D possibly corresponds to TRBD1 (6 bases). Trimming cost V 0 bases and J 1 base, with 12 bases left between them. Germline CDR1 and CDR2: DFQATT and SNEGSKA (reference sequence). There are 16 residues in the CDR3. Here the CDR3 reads CSARDYRAQTNEKLFF. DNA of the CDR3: TGCAGTGCTAGAGACTACAGGGCACAAACTAATGAAAAACTGTTTTTT.